The T cell receptor (beta chain) described here comes from a study of T cells in Graves' hyperthyroidism and ophthalmopathy. Clinicians diagnosed patients from clinical symptoms, serum thyroxine and TRAb, thyroid ultrasound and orbital computed tomography. Overall study findings and caveats: Researchers report that a 13 V-J model separated ophthalmopathy from stable hyperthyroidism. Most thyroid clonotypes with frequency above 0.001 were detected in blood. Ophthalmopathy got predicted by the model a median about 6.7 months before its onset.

RNA transcripts served as the template for amplifying TCR beta CDR3 regions. The HTBI set primed first-round TCR CDR3 RT-PCR. A single record per CDR3 protein comes from TCRdb applying MiXCR to the multiplex PCR reads. The repertoire holds about 570,000 distinct CDR3 sequences, with roughly 50% as singletons. Of note for this clonotype: No antigen is known for it.

Sequencing input: peripheral blood or thyroid tissue (not recorded which). The origin of this receptor is an adult woman with Graves' disease, either hyperthyroidism or ophthalmopathy (not recorded which).

CDR3 in DNA: TGCAGTGCTAGACTAACTCTCGAGCAGTACTTC. It codes for CSARLTLEQYF. V gene TRBV20-1 combines with J gene TRBJ2-7, with D unclear. V lost 2 bases and J 6 bases, leaving 8 bases between the germline ends. Germline V gene lookup returns CDR1 DFQATT and CDR2 SNEGSKA (reference sequence). The CDR3 sequence is 11 residues long.